Presented here are 3 T cell receptor beta chains from one specimen sequenced in a study of cytomegalovirus exposure and HLA in healthy donors. Primers for the PCR totalled 60 Vbeta and 13 Jbeta. Libraries were prepared by immunoSEQ multiplex PCR; TCRdb keeps only in-frame clonotypes and omits some of them. The sample consists of around 190,000 clones, about 77% of them appearing once. The sequenced sample was PBMCs. Receptors were obtained from a woman younger than 45 in good health and CMV-seronegative.

This chain connects TRBV6-5 to TRBJ2-7; D remains unclear. V lost 3 bases, J lost 2 bases, and 8 bases lay in between. The CDR3 has 13 residues. Germline V gene lookup returns CDR1 MNHEY and CDR2 SVGAGI. The CDR3 is CASSYAPAYEQYF. CDR3 sequence (DNA): TGTGCCAGCAGTTATGCCCCAGCCTACGAGCAGTACTTC.

The chain joins TRBV28 to TRBJ2-7; 10 positions match TRBD1. After removal of 6 bases from V and 1 base from J, the junction contained 3 bases not matched to a gene. Looked up from germline, CDR1 is MDHEN and CDR2 is SYDVKM. The CDR3 loop spans 14 amino acids. The CDR3 DNA reads as TGTGCCAGCAGATGGACAGGGGGATCCTACGAGCAGTACTTC. It codes for CASRWTGGSYEQYF.

This chain links TRBV2 with TRBJ2-7; 7 nucleotides agree with TRBD1. V shed 3 bases and J 2 bases; nucleotides not matched to a gene: 4. CDR3 length: 14 residues. Germline CDR1 is SNHLY and CDR2 is FYNNEI. CDR3 DNA sequence: TGTGCCAGCAGTGAGGACAGGACGGCCTACGAGCAGTACTTC. The encoded protein is CASSEDRTAYEQYF.